These 10 T cell receptor beta chains were all obtained from the same sample, sequenced in a study of blood T cell repertoires in COVID-19. Method: immunoSEQ multiplex PCR; TCRdb's copy keeps in-frame clones and lacks some. The sample consists of around 81,000 clones, around 85% of them appearing once. Sample: peripheral blood. These receptors were taken from a man aged 45-65 years with acute or convalescent COVID-19.

The rearrangement uses TRBV6-6 and TRBJ2-3, with 7 bases fitting TRBD2. V lost 2 bases to trimming and J lost 9 bases; unmatched junction nucleotides: 8. Germline CDR1 reads MNHNY; CDR2 reads SVGAGI (reference sequence). This CDR3 has 14 amino acids. The CDR3 loop is CASSYDYLAATQYF. The CDR3 DNA reads TGTGCCAGCAGTTACGACTATCTAGCGGCCACGCAGTATTTT.

The chain carries TRBV21-1 and TRBJ1-1. TRBV21-1 is annotated as a pseudogene. The CDR3 length is 15 residues. The CDR3 region is CASRYWGGWNTEAFF. The CDR3 bases are TGTGCCAGCAGATACTGGGGGGGGTGGAACACTGAAGCTTTCTTT.

The CDR3 region is CASSPPKQGSIGYGYTF. DNA for the CDR3: TGTGCCAGCTCACCACCAAAACAGGGAAGTATAGGCTATGGCTACACCTTC. The genes are TRBV18 and TRBJ1-2, with a possible D match to TRBD1 (6 bases). The CDR3 has 17 amino acids. V was cut by 0 bases and J by 4 bases, with 18 bases left in between. Germline CDR1 KGHSH, CDR2 LQKENI.

This chain uses TRBV18 with TRBJ1-2; a weak D match, TRBD1 (5 bases). The CDR3 runs to 14 residues. CDR1 and CDR2 (germline): KGHSH, LQKENI. Trimming took off 0 bases at V and 4 bases at J, with 9 bases between the two ends. In nucleotides, the CDR3 is TGTGCCAGCTCACCACCGTGGACACGCTATGGCTACACCTTC. It encodes CASSPPWTRYGYTF.

The chain uses TRBV11-2 and TRBJ2-7; possible D gene TRBD2, 5 bases. Trimming stripped 3 bases from V and 7 bases from J, with 16 bases between. The CDR3 sequence is 14 residues long. CDR1 and CDR2 (germline): SGHAT, FQNNGV. The chain's CDR3 is CASSFTVRVGEQYF. CDR3 sequence (DNA): TGTGCCAGCAGCTTTACGGTGCGGGTGGGGGAGCAGTACTTC. The entire variable domain, with the rest obtained from reference TRBV11-2 and TRBJ2-7, is as follows: EAGVAQSPRYKIIEKRQSVAFWCNPISGHATLYWYQQILGQGPKLLIQFQNNGVVDDSQLPKDRFSAERLKGVDSTLKIQPAKLEDSAVYLCASSFTVRVGEQYFGPGTRLTVT.

This clone was seen ten or more times. CDR3 region: CASSSREAAYEQYF. DNA for the CDR3: TGTGCCAGCAGCTCCAGGGAGGCGGCCTACGAGCAGTACTTC. The V gene is TRBV7-9, the J gene TRBJ2-7; D might be TRBD2 (6 bases). V lost 4 bases to trimming and J lost 2 bases, with 12 bases between them. The CDR3 contains 14 residues. Germline V lookup: CDR1 SEHNR, CDR2 FQNEAQ (reference sequence).

This clone has just one count. V usage is TRBV7-2 and J usage is TRBJ2-1, with 12 bases identical to TRBD2. V lost 2 bases to trimming and J lost 9 bases; unmatched junction nucleotides: 8. This CDR3 region has 16 residues. Germline CDR1 SGHTA, CDR2 FQGNSA. The CDR3 here is CASSLQLAGGLGEQFF. The CDR3 DNA reads as TGTGCCAGCAGCTTACAACTAGCGGGAGGACTAGGTGAGCAGTTCTTC.

The chain has TRBV27 and TRBJ1-2; 8 bases line up with TRBD1. CDR3 length: 14 amino acids. Germline V gives CDR1 MNHEY, CDR2 SMNVEV (reference sequence). The J segment lost 6 bases and the V segment lost 5 bases, leaving 8 bases of the junction unmatched. CDR3: CASSADRGGNGYTF. The DNA of the CDR3 is TGTGCCAGCAGTGCAGACAGGGGTGGTAATGGCTACACCTTC.

V gene TRBV5-8 combines with J gene TRBJ1-2; TRBD1 agrees at 10 bases. Germline values: CDR1 SGHTS, CDR2 YDEGEE. The CDR3 is 15 amino acids. V was clipped by 0 bases and J by 3 bases; unmatched bases: 2. The CDR3 region is CASSLGTGGYYGYTF. In DNA form, the CDR3 reads TGTGCCAGCAGCTTGGGGACAGGGGGATACTATGGCTACACCTTC.

V gene TRBV5-6 combines with J gene TRBJ2-7; D may be TRBD1 (5 bases). The V gene's germline CDR1 is SGHDT and CDR2 YYEEEE. The CDR3 runs to 14 residues. Deletions cut 2 bases from V and 5 bases from J, with 14 bases between. CDR3 coding DNA: TGTGCCAGCAGCTTAGGTCAGGGTGGTAACGAGCAGTACTTC. Protein product: CASSLGQGGNEQYF. Drawing the rest from reference TRBV5-6 and TRBJ2-7, the complete variable domain is DAGVTQSPTHLIKTRGQQVTLRCSPKSGHDTVSWYQQALGQGPQFIFQYYEEEERQRGNFPDRFSGHQFPNYSSELNVNALLLGDSALYLCASSLGQGGNEQYFGPGTRLTVT.